This T cell receptor beta chain comes out of a study of blood T cell repertoires in COVID-19. Study information: In each case, the material was cDNA or gDNA derived from T cells, B-cell-depleted T cells, or PBMCs.

The CDR3 runs 14 residues. The ends were cut back, 6 bases at V and 9 bases at J, with 21 bases in the middle. Germline V CDR1 and CDR2: SQVTM, ANQGSEA. Clones were sequenced by immunoSEQ multiplex PCR, and TCRdb holds only the in-frame ones, with some missing. The data contain over 200,000 clones, approximately 89% of them singletons. The sequenced sample was PBMCs or T cells enriched from blood (not recorded which). This chain connects TRBV29-1 to TRBJ2-1, with D tentatively TRBD1 (6 bases). The receptor was isolated from a woman under 40 who had been exposed to COVID-19. The CDR3 DNA reads as TGCAGCGTCCTCCGGGACATAGGCGGTAGTGAGCAGTTCTTC. It encodes CSVLRDIGGSEQFF.